One sample yielded the 28 T cell receptor beta chains listed below, sequenced in a study of cytomegalovirus exposure and HLA in healthy donors. Amplification used 60 Vbeta primers and 13 Jbeta primers. TCRdb's copy holds only in-frame clones and misses some; the assay was immunoSEQ multiplex PCR. The sample has about 200,000 clones; around 76% are singletons. Material for sequencing was PBMCs. The origin of the receptors is a man aged 25 to 40 in good health and CMV-seronegative.

This clone was found a few times. This chain joins TRBV7-3 and TRBJ2-1, with D possibly TRBD2 on 6 matching bases. Per the germline V gene, CDR1 is SGHTA and CDR2 is FQGTGA. This CDR3 region has 13 residues. V lost 5 bases and J lost 10, with 15 bases in between. CDR3 in DNA: TGTGCCAGCAGCGCTGGGACTCGCCAGGAGCAGTTCTTC. Protein: CASSAGTRQEQFF.

The gene calls are TRBV19 and TRBJ2-5; 15 bases fit TRBD2. There are 17 residues in the CDR3. Unmatched junction bases numbered 8, after V lost 5 bases and J lost 4 bases. From germline, CDR1 is LNHDA and CDR2 SQIVND (reference sequence). In DNA, the CDR3 is TGTGCCAGTAGTCCAGGACTAGCGGGAGGGCCCCCAGAGACCCAGTACTTC. Protein sequence: CASSPGLAGGPPETQYF.

The J gene is TRBJ2-1, the V gene TRBV5-4, with 7 positions matching TRBD2. Germline CDR1 reads SGHNT; CDR2 reads YYREEE (reference sequence). Trimming removed 4 bases from V and 1 base from J; junction bases left unmatched: 2. This CDR3 is 14 amino acids long. The CDR3 here is CASSTAGSYNEQFF. As DNA, the CDR3 is TGTGCCAGCAGCACAGCGGGGTCCTACAATGAGCAGTTCTTC.

This clone was counted a few times. The chain uses TRBV27 and TRBJ1-2; the D gene is possibly TRBD1 (6 bases). Deletions cut 5 bases from V and 5 bases from J, with 18 bases between. This CDR3 is built from 15 residues. The V gene's germline CDR1 is MNHEY and CDR2 SMNVEV (reference sequence). CDR3 protein: CASSHGGADYYGYTF. DNA of the CDR3: TGTGCCAGCAGTCATGGGGGGGCGGATTATTATGGCTACACCTTC.

The gene calls are TRBV5-4 and TRBJ2-1; 8 bases are a match to TRBD2. Germline trimming cut 0 bases from V and 16 bases from J; bases unmatched to any gene: 15. CDR3 size: 15 residues. Germline V gene sequence: CDR1 SGHNT, CDR2 YYREEE (reference sequence). For the CDR3, the DNA is TGTGCCAGCAGCTTGGTAGGGGACCTTAGCGGGACCAGATTCTTC. Translated: CASSLVGDLSGTRFF.

This clone occurred a few times. The rearrangement joins TRBV6-5 to TRBJ1-6, with 8 bases that match TRBD1. Germline loops: CDR1 MNHEY, CDR2 SVGAGI. V dropped 5 bases and J dropped 7; count of bases not matched to a gene: 7. This CDR3 is built from 15 residues. The CDR3 is CASSTGTGRNSPLHF. The CDR3, as DNA: TGTGCCAGCAGTACCGGGACAGGCAGAAATTCACCCCTCCACTTT.

The V call is TRBV7-9, the J call TRBJ2-7; TRBD2 might be the D (6 bases). Trimming took off 7 bases at V and 3 bases at J, with 19 bases between the two ends. This CDR3 has 15 amino acids. Per the germline V gene, CDR1 is SEHNR and CDR2 is FQNEAQ (reference sequence). This chain's CDR3 is CASNSIAASDYEQYF. The CDR3 bases are TGTGCCAGCAACTCTATAGCGGCTTCCGACTACGAGCAGTACTTC.

The sample holds a few counts of this clone. The rearrangement uses TRBV6-1 and TRBJ2-7, with D tentatively TRBD2 (7 bases). The CDR3 is 15 amino acids. Trimming pared 6 bases from V and 7 bases from J, leaving 22 bases between. From germline, CDR1 is MNHNS and CDR2 SASEGT. Here the CDR3 reads CASSPWGAGVGEQYF. CDR3 coding DNA: TGTGCCAGCAGCCCCTGGGGGGCGGGAGTGGGGGAGCAGTACTTC.

This clone was seen only a few times. The junction and the germline gene differ at one end; a read error may be behind it. Here the CDR3 reads CSSSLRGNGYTF. Written as DNA, the CDR3 is TGTTCCAGCAGCTTACGCGGGAATGGCTACACCTTC. The chain recombines TRBV7-9 with TRBJ1-2; D is undetermined. The CDR3 sequence is 12 residues long. The germline CDR1 and CDR2 sequences are SEHNR and FQNEAQ (reference sequence).

This chain joins TRBV19 and TRBJ1-5; a weak D match, TRBD1 (5 bases). Per the germline V gene, CDR1 is LNHDA and CDR2 is SQIVND (reference sequence). Trimming cost V 0 bases and J 6 bases, with 18 bases left between them. CDR3 length equals 17 residues. In nucleotides, the CDR3 is TGTGCCAGTAGTATAGAGCTTGCGGCGGGGGGAAGTCAGCCCCAGCATTTT. Protein product: CASSIELAAGGSQPQHF.

This clone was seen a handful of times. This chain links TRBV7-2 with TRBJ2-3; TRBD2 might be the D (6 bases). The CDR3 consists of 15 residues. Trimming shortened V by 5 bases and J by 2 bases, and 14 bases separated the two germline ends. Germline CDR1 is SGHTA and CDR2 is FQGNSA. The CDR3 nucleotides are TGTGCCAGCAGCCGACGGGACTCTAACACAGATACGCAGTATTTT. It translates to CASSRRDSNTDTQYF.

The V gene is TRBV7-9, the J gene TRBJ2-7; D uncertain. The germline V gene has CDR1 SEHNR and CDR2 FQNEAQ (reference sequence). The V end was cut by 8 bases, the J end by 2 bases, with 10 bases between. This CDR3 is 12 amino acids long. The CDR3 coding sequence is TGTGCCAGCCGAGTGGTACCCTACGAGCAGTACTTC. This translates into CASRVVPYEQYF.

This clone occurred once. The chain recombines TRBV28 with TRBJ1-1; 10 positions agree with TRBD1. The J segment lost 5 bases and the V segment lost 8 bases, leaving 5 bases of the junction unmatched. This CDR3 region has 13 residues. CDR1 is MDHEN, CDR2 SYDVKM, per germline. The CDR3 DNA sequence: TGTGCCAGCCGACAGGGGGCAGGGACTGAAGCTTTCTTT. Amino acid sequence: CASRQGAGTEAFF. Supplemented by reference TRBV28 and TRBJ1-1, the full variable domain reads DVKVTQSSRYLVKRTGEKVFLECVQDMDHENMFWYRQDPGLGLRLIYFSYDVKMKEKGDIPEGYSVSREKKERFSLILESASTNQTSMYLCASRQGAGTEAFFGQGTRLTVV.

This clone was observed a single time. The chain combines TRBV2 with TRBJ2-5, with TRBD2 matching over 8 bases. Germline V gives CDR1 SNHLY, CDR2 FYNNEI. The length of the CDR3 is 15 residues. V lost 4 bases, J lost 6 bases, and 10 bases stayed unmatched. CDR3 protein: CASSGIAGNLKTQYF. As DNA, the CDR3 is TGTGCCAGCAGTGGAATAGCGGGAAACTTAAAGACCCAGTACTTC.

The chain carries TRBV6-1 and TRBJ2-1; D possibly corresponds to TRBD2 (5 bases). V lost 1 base and J lost 0, with 19 bases in between. The CDR3 totals 19 residues. Germline V CDR1 and CDR2: MNHNS, SASEGT. The CDR3 nucleotides are TGTGCCAGCAGTGAAGGGCTAGCCCACCGGCGGAGCTCCTACAATGAGCAGTTCTTC. Translation gives CASSEGLAHRRSSYNEQFF.

The genes are TRBV4-2 and TRBJ2-5; the D is unclear. The CDR3 has 13 residues. Germline V lookup: CDR1 LGHNA, CDR2 YNFKEQ. Trimming removed 4 bases from V and 2 bases from J, with 8 bases in between. CDR3 in amino acids: CASSLVRQETQYF. CDR3 nucleotides: TGTGCCAGCAGCCTTGTGCGGCAAGAGACCCAGTACTTC.

The rearrangement uses TRBV9 and TRBJ2-5; tentative D call: TRBD2 (5 bases). Germline V gene sequence: CDR1 SGDLS, CDR2 YYNGEE. V lost 3 bases to trimming and J lost 4 bases, with 13 bases between them. The CDR3 runs 14 residues. This CDR3 reads CASSARGTGETQYF. CDR3 DNA: TGTGCCAGCAGCGCCCGGGGAACGGGAGAGACCCAGTACTTC.

V gene TRBV6-1 combines with J gene TRBJ2-5, with a possible D match to TRBD1 (6 bases). V was trimmed by 4 bases and J by 4 bases, leaving 16 bases between them. The length of the CDR3 is 15 residues. Germline CDR1 MNHNS, CDR2 SASEGT. CDR3 coding DNA: TGTGCCAGCAGTGTTCAGGGGAGCAATGTAGAGACCCAGTACTTC. This codes for CASSVQGSNVETQYF.

This clone was picked up a small number of times. The V gene is TRBV10-3, the J gene TRBJ1-1; TRBD1 agrees at 12 bases. Germline assignment: CDR1 ENHRY and CDR2 SYGVKD. The CDR3 is 15 amino acids. J was trimmed by 5 bases and V by 4 bases; bases with no gene match: 5. The CDR3 DNA is TGTGCCATCAGTGGGGGACAGGGGGCCGGGACTGAAGCTTTCTTT. It translates to CAISGGQGAGTEAFF.

The V gene is TRBV21-1, the J gene TRBJ2-3; the D call TRBD2 from the table was never checked on the DNA. TRBV21-1 is marked as a pseudogene. The CDR3 is made up of 16 amino acids. CDR3 sequence (DNA): TGTGCCAGCAGCAAAGGACGCAGAGGTGAAAAAGATACGCAGTATTTT. Protein product: CASSKGRRGEKDTQYF.

The genes are TRBV7-6 and TRBJ2-7; 9 bases are shared with TRBD2. Per germline, CDR1 SGHVS and CDR2 FNYEAQ. After removal of 0 bases from V and 5 bases from J, the junction contained 2 bases not matched to a gene. This CDR3 has 14 residues. The CDR3, as DNA: TGTGCCAGCAGCTTAGCGGCGGGAGGGCACGAGCAGTACTTC. Protein: CASSLAAGGHEQYF.

The chain combines TRBV5-1 with TRBJ2-6; 8 bases are a match to TRBD2. The CDR3 contains 18 residues. The V gene end was trimmed by 4 bases and the J gene end by 1 base; junction bases not matched to a gene: 10. Germline values: CDR1 SGHRS, CDR2 YFSETQ. CDR3 in DNA: TGCGCCAGCAGCCCGGGAGGGCGGGGGGCTTCTGGGGCCAACGTCCTGACTTTC. The encoded protein is CASSPGGRGASGANVLTF.

A few counts support this clone. The CDR3 DNA reads TGTGCCAGCAGTGACCCCGGGATTTCCCGGACAGGGCCCTACAATGAGCAGTTCTTC. Amino acid sequence: CASSDPGISRTGPYNEQFF. The chain uses TRBV6-1 and TRBJ2-1; 8 bases map to TRBD1. The CDR3 length is 19 residues. CDR1 is MNHNS and CDR2 is SASEGT in the germline V gene. J gave up 2 bases and V 3 bases, and 15 bases lay outside the gene matches.

The chain couples TRBV28 to TRBJ2-7; a weak D match, TRBD1 (6 bases). Germline values: CDR1 MDHEN, CDR2 SYDVKM. V gave up 0 bases and J gave up 2 bases, with 11 bases separating them. The CDR3 loop spans 15 amino acids. This chain's CDR3 is CASSLWGDITYEQYF. The CDR3 nucleotides read TGTGCCAGCAGTTTATGGGGGGACATCACCTACGAGCAGTACTTC.

The chain has TRBV15 and TRBJ1-4; possibly TRBD1 for D (5 bases). Germline CDR1 and CDR2: LNHNV and YYDKDF (reference sequence). The CDR3 sequence is 15 residues long. Trimming left V 0 bases short and J 7 bases short, with 12 bases between. Written as DNA, the CDR3 is TGTGCCACCAGCAGAGATCGGGGGTTCAGTGAAAAACTGTTTTTT. Its protein is CATSRDRGFSEKLFF.

The V call is TRBV5-5, the J call TRBJ1-6; D is possibly TRBD1 (5 bases). The germline V gene has CDR1 SGHKS and CDR2 YYEKEE (reference sequence). V lost 4 bases and J lost 6, with 23 bases in between. The CDR3 has 18 amino acids. The DNA for the CDR3 is TGTGCCAGCAGCCCCCTCCCCTCGGGGGGTCCTCCTAATTCACCCCTCCACTTT. It translates to CASSPLPSGGPPNSPLHF.

The chain couples TRBV27 to TRBJ2-6; 8 bases fit TRBD1. CDR3 length: 17 amino acids. The germline V gene encodes CDR1 MNHEY and CDR2 SMNVEV (reference sequence). J gave up 3 bases and V 3 bases, and 7 bases lay outside the gene matches. CDR3 sequence (DNA): TGTGCCAGCAGTTTCCCTAGGACAGGGAATGGGGCCAACGTCCTGACTTTC. Amino acid sequence: CASSFPRTGNGANVLTF.

The chain couples TRBV6-1 to TRBJ2-3; no clear D. Deletions cut 1 base from V and 3 bases from J, with 5 bases between. Germline V gene sequence: CDR1 MNHNS, CDR2 SASEGT. CDR3 length: 13 amino acids. DNA for the CDR3: TGTGCCAGCAGTGAAGATCCGACAGATACGCAGTATTTT. Its protein is CASSEDPTDTQYF.